Given below is one T cell receptor beta chain in context. This specimen comes from a study of blood T cell repertoires in COVID-19. The data were produced by immunoSEQ multiplex PCR, yet TCRdb's version contains in-frame clones alone and is incomplete. The sample includes roughly 200,000 clones, almost 90% of them seen just once. Sample: peripheral blood. The receptor was isolated from a man between 18 and 35 years old with active or convalescent COVID-19.

For the CDR3, the DNA is TGTGCCAGCAGTTCCCTAGCGGGAGATCGGGCAGATACGCAGTATTTT. It codes for CASSSLAGDRADTQYF. The genes are TRBV6-2 or TRBV6-3 and TRBJ2-3; the match to TRBD2 covers 10 bases. V lost 4 bases, J lost 4 bases, and 8 bases stayed unmatched. Germline lookup yields CDR1 MNHEY and CDR2 SVGEGT. This CDR3 spans 16 amino acids.